These 21 T cell receptor beta chains came from one sample sequenced in a study of molecular identifiers for immune sequencing clone quantification. TCRdb reprocessed the PCR reads with MiXCR, giving one entry per CDR3 protein. The sample yields around 65,000 distinct CDR3 sequences, approximately 18% seen once. Specimen: naive CD8+ T cells from blood, with Jurkat cell RNA spiked in. Subset reported: FACS-sorted CD8+CD4-CCR7+CD45RA+ naive T cells. Receptors originate from a human donor in good health. Some libraries in this study had Jurkat cell RNA spiked in.

The gene calls are TRBV20-1 and TRBJ2-7; a possible D gene is TRBD1 (6 bases). The CDR3 covers 13 residues. The V gene's germline CDR1 is DFQATT and CDR2 SNEGSKA (reference sequence). Between the trimmed V and J ends, which lost 5 bases and 3 bases, there was a span of 14 bases. The CDR3 here is CSASTGQRYEQYF. The DNA for the CDR3 is TGCAGTGCTTCTACCGGACAGCGCTACGAGCAGTACTTC.

A note on this clonotype: This may stem from a read error, because a much larger clone lies one nucleotide away. The V call is TRBV28, the J call TRBJ1-2; TRBD1 matches at 11 bases. V trimming: 7 bases; J trimming: 4 bases; junction bases outside the gene matches: 5. CDR1 is MDHEN, CDR2 SYDVKM, per germline. The CDR3 contains 14 residues. The CDR3 protein is CASKGQGGVYGYTF. CDR3 DNA: TGTGCCAGCAAGGGACAGGGGGGGGTCTATGGCTACACCTTC.

The chain carries TRBV19 and TRBJ1-5; no clear D gene. V lost 3 bases and J 1 base, leaving 10 bases between the germline ends. The CDR3 is made up of 15 amino acids. In germline, CDR1 is LNHDA, CDR2 SQIVND (reference sequence). The CDR3 DNA is TGTGCCAGTAGTATTCAGGACCCAAGCAATCAGCCCCAGCATTTT. It encodes CASSIQDPSNQPQHF.

This clonotype was recorded at least ten times. This chain joins TRBV29-1 and TRBJ2-2, with D possibly TRBD1 on 6 matching bases. The CDR3 totals 18 residues. The V gene lost 8 bases and the J gene lost 3 bases, with 28 bases spanning the gap. The germline gives CDR1 SQVTM, CDR2 ANQGSEA. The CDR3 sequence: CSPRTVKDIHIDTGELFF. The CDR3 DNA sequence: TGCAGCCCTAGGACAGTCAAAGATATACACATCGACACCGGGGAGCTGTTTTTT.

This clonotype was seen many times. J is TRBJ1-3 and V is TRBV29-1, with 10 nucleotides matching TRBD1. CDR3 length: 14 amino acids. The germline gives CDR1 SQVTM, CDR2 ANQGSEA. Trimming cost V 6 bases and J 4 bases; bases outside gene matches: 6. CDR3 loop: CSVTGGESGNTIYF. The CDR3, as DNA: TGCAGCGTGACAGGGGGCGAAAGCGGAAACACCATATATTTT.

This clonotype was detected a few times. The chain couples TRBV6-1 to TRBJ2-2, with 9 nucleotides matching TRBD2. The CDR3 has 16 residues. V was clipped by 2 bases and J by 5 bases; unmatched bases: 6. Germline loops: CDR1 MNHNS, CDR2 SASEGT. Written as DNA, the CDR3 is TGTGCCAGCAGTGAAACGACTAGCGGTGGTACCGGGGAGCTGTTTTTT. This sequence encodes CASSETTSGGTGELFF.

This clonotype has a count of ten or more. The chain couples TRBV19 to TRBJ2-2, with D possibly being TRBD1 (6 bases). CDR3 length: 15 residues. The V and J ends lost 6 bases and 8 bases respectively, with 19 bases between them. The germline gives CDR1 LNHDA, CDR2 SQIVND (reference sequence). This CDR3 is CASSPAAGVIGELFF. In DNA, the CDR3 is TGTGCCAGTAGCCCGGCCGCAGGGGTTATAGGGGAGCTGTTTTTT.

This clonotype was seen at least ten times. J is TRBJ2-5 and V is TRBV3-1; TRBD2 agrees at 11 bases. The CDR3 is 16 amino acids. The V gene's germline CDR1 is LGHDT and CDR2 YNNKEL (reference sequence). Germline trimming cut 3 bases from V and 4 bases from J; bases unmatched to any gene: 7. The CDR3 region is CASSHRSGRARETQYF. CDR3 DNA sequence: TGTGCCAGCAGCCATCGTAGCGGGAGGGCACGAGAGACCCAGTACTTC.

This clonotype was detected a few times. The rearrangement joins TRBV2 to TRBJ2-5; D ambiguous. The CDR3 runs 18 residues. The germline V gene encodes CDR1 SNHLY and CDR2 FYNNEI. Deletions cut 8 bases from V and 6 bases from J, with 31 bases between. Here the CDR3 DNA reads TGTGCCAGCCTCCCCTTCCAGGACGGGTGGGATTTGGAGAAGACCCAGTACTTC. This sequence encodes CASLPFQDGWDLEKTQYF.

This clonotype occurred many times. The chain recombines TRBV4-1 with TRBJ2-7; no clear D. Germline V gene sequence: CDR1 MGHRA, CDR2 YSYEKL. This CDR3 region has 13 residues. Deletions cut 1 base from V and 0 bases from J, with 4 bases between. Here the CDR3 DNA reads TGCGCCAGCAGCCAAGCGAGCTCCTACGAGCAGTACTTC. Amino acids: CASSQASSYEQYF.

As regards this clonotype: This may come from a read error, since a much larger clone is one base off. The genes are TRBV10-2 and TRBJ1-1; the D gene is possibly TRBD1 (5 bases). Per germline, CDR1 WSHSY and CDR2 SAAADI. The CDR3 runs 14 residues. V was shortened by 6 bases and J by 6 bases, with 17 bases between the two germline ends. The CDR3 region is CASSGEEGAAEAFF. DNA of the CDR3: TGCGCCAGCAGCGGAGAAGAAGGGGCGGCTGAAGCTTTCTTT.

This clonotype occurred a few times. The CDR3 DNA reads TGTGCCATCAGTGACTCGGGGGCGGGAGGCGATGAGCAGTTCTTC. Amino acid sequence: CAISDSGAGGDEQFF. V usage is TRBV10-3 and J usage is TRBJ2-1; 8 bases agree with TRBD2. V lost 3 bases and J lost 8; bases outside the gene matches: 9. The CDR3 is made up of 15 amino acids. Germline lookup yields CDR1 ENHRY and CDR2 SYGVKD.

As for this clonotype: This may stem from a read error, because a much larger clone lies one nucleotide away. The V call is TRBV3-1, the J call TRBJ2-1, with a tentative D call TRBD2 (5 bases). There are 18 residues in the CDR3. Germline CDR1 reads LGHDT; CDR2 reads YNNKEL (reference sequence). The CDR3 reads CASGQGLLLVFQNNEQFF. DNA of the CDR3: TGTGCCAGCGGCCAAGGACTGCTTTTGGTCTTCCAAAACAATGAGCAGTTCTTC.

The sample holds a few counts of this clonotype. The chain carries TRBV11-2 and TRBJ2-7; D gene uncertain. Germline V gene data show CDR1 as SGHAT and CDR2 as FQNNGV. The CDR3 totals 12 residues. V was cut by 4 bases and J by 7 bases, with 11 bases left in between. The CDR3 nucleotides are TGTGCCAGCAGCTCAGGCGGCGTTGAGCAGTACTTC. Its protein product is CASSSGGVEQYF.

Concerning this clonotype itself: One junction end does not reproduce the germline sequence, and a read error may be involved. The CDR3 bases are TGTGCCGGCAGTGAGGGCGCGGGATACAATGGGCAGTTCTTC. Its translation: CAGSEGAGYNGQFF. The rearrangement joins TRBV2 to TRBJ2-1; perhaps TRBD2 as D (6 bases). Germline loops: CDR1 SNHLY, CDR2 FYNNEI. The CDR3 extends over 14 amino acids.

This clonotype showed up many times. The V gene is TRBV4-1, the J gene TRBJ2-7, with D possibly being TRBD2 (6 bases). The CDR3 contains 15 residues. The V end was cut by 5 bases, the J end by 5 bases, with 19 bases between. Germline CDR1 is MGHRA and CDR2 is YSYEKL. The CDR3 nucleotides are TGCGCCAGCAGCTCGACGGCTGGTAGCGGACACGAGCAGTACTTC. This sequence encodes CASSSTAGSGHEQYF.

This clonotype was recorded once. The V gene is TRBV4-1, the J gene TRBJ2-7, with 7 bases lining up with TRBD1. CDR3 length equals 15 residues. CDR1 MGHRA and CDR2 YSYEKL come from the germline V gene. Germline trimming cut 3 bases from V and 1 base from J; bases unmatched to any gene: 6. In DNA, the CDR3 is TGCGCCAGCAGCCAGCGACAGGGTTCGTCCTACGAGCAGTACTTC. It encodes CASSQRQGSSYEQYF.

This clonotype was counted ten times or more. The gene calls are TRBV10-3 and TRBJ2-1, with 8 nucleotides matching TRBD2. The ends lost 0 bases at V and 3 bases at J; junction bases unmatched: 7. CDR3 length: 17 residues. CDR1 and CDR2 from the germline V gene are ENHRY and SYGVKD. The CDR3 coding sequence is TGTGCCATCAGTGAGTCCGGAGGGCTAGCGGGCTACAATGAGCAGTTCTTC. Translating gives CAISESGGLAGYNEQFF.

This clonotype came up a few times. The gene calls are TRBV28 and TRBJ2-1; D perhaps matches TRBD2 (6 bases). V gave up 6 bases and J gave up 5 bases, with 14 bases separating them. Germline V gives CDR1 MDHEN, CDR2 SYDVKM. CDR3 length: 14 amino acids. The CDR3 region is CASRFSGGNNEQFF. CDR3 in DNA: TGTGCCAGCAGATTTAGCGGAGGAAACAATGAGCAGTTCTTC. The whole variable domain, remainder taken from reference TRBV28 and TRBJ2-1, is DVKVTQSSRYLVKRTGEKVFLECVQDMDHENMFWYRQDPGLGLRLIYFSYDVKMKEKGDIPEGYSVSREKKERFSLILESASTNQTSMYLCASRFSGGNNEQFFGPGTRLTVL.

This sequence joins TRBV11-1 and TRBJ2-7; D is possibly TRBD2 (6 bases). The germline gives CDR1 SGHAT, CDR2 FQDESV (reference sequence). The ends were cut back, 5 bases at V and 3 bases at J, with 14 bases in the middle. This CDR3 spans 14 amino acids. CDR3 loop: CASSPTGTVYEQYF. The CDR3 DNA reads as TGTGCCAGCAGCCCCACCGGGACTGTCTACGAGCAGTACTTC.

This clonotype was seen at least ten times. The genes are TRBV3-1 and TRBJ2-7; tentatively, D is TRBD1 (6 bases). Trimming pared 4 bases from V and 3 bases from J, leaving 10 bases between. The V gene's germline CDR1 is LGHDT and CDR2 YNNKEL (reference sequence). CDR3 length equals 13 residues. The CDR3 region is CASSPGHIYEQYF. In DNA form, the CDR3 reads TGTGCCAGCAGCCCGGGACATATCTACGAGCAGTACTTC.